Shown below are 22 T cell receptor beta chains from a single sample sequenced in a study of T-cell reconstitution after alpha-beta-depleted transplantation in children (dated by TCRdb to about 2016). Libraries were built with PCR. Sequenced on an Illumina HiSeq 2500. TCR library preparation used molecular barcoding, with unique molecular identifiers applied to normalize quantification of the TCRbeta repertoire. In-frame beta chains were kept once TCRdb had trimmed the public reads at Q25 with fastp and called clones with MiXCR. Rows matching on CDR3 protein sequence are summarized as one entry with the most common DNA and genes. The sample profile shows some 6,000 distinct CDR3 sequences; roughly 14% of them were found once. The ten largest clones capture approximately 6% of the sample. The treatment or condition tag for this specimen amounts to: allogeneic hematopoietic cell transplantation with graft depleted of TCRalphabeta T cells and CD19 B cells.

The sequenced sample was PBMCs, obtained before TCRalphabeta/CD19-depleted stem cell transplant. The receptor source for this set is a boy younger than 18 with acute lymphoblastic leukemia, due to receive a stem cell transplant.

By proportion, this clonotype is medium-sized. The chain employs TRBV27 and TRBJ2-3; D is unclear. Germline-derived CDR1 and CDR2 are MNHEY and SMNVEV (reference sequence). This CDR3 has 15 residues. The V gene lost 1 base and the J gene lost 5 bases, with 13 bases spanning the gap. The CDR3 protein is CASSLLAYKGDTQYF. The CDR3, as DNA: TGTGCCAGCAGTTTATTGGCGTATAAGGGAGATACGCAGTATTTT.

This clonotype is classed as medium-sized. V and J are TRBV5-1 and TRBJ2-2, with 8 bases identical to TRBD1. The CDR3 runs 17 residues. V gave up 6 bases and J gave up 0 bases; unmatched junction bases: 10. Germline CDR1 and CDR2: SGHRS and YFSETQ. The CDR3 nucleotides are TGCGCCAGCACTCCCATCCAGGGGGCGCCGAACACCGGGGAGCTGTTTTTT. It yields the protein CASTPIQGAPNTGELFF. Full variable domain (rest looked up from reference TRBV5-1 and TRBJ2-2): KAGVTQTPRYLIKTRGQQVTLSCSPISGHRSVSWYQQTPGQGLQFLFEYFSETQRNKGNFPGRFSGRQFSNSRSEMNVSTLELGDSALYLCASTPIQGAPNTGELFFGEGSRLTVL.

The gene calls are TRBV29-1 and TRBJ1-4; D is undetermined. The CDR3 spans 13 residues. Germline CDR1 is SQVTM and CDR2 is ANQGSEA. Trimming pared 6 bases from V and 0 bases from J, leaving 8 bases between. The CDR3 nucleotides read TGCAGCGTGGAGCAAGCAACTAATGAAAAACTGTTTTTT. It specifies CSVEQATNEKLFF.

A remark on this clonotype: The junction differs from germline at one of its ends, possibly a read error. The chain combines TRBV29-1 with TRBJ1-4, with D tentatively TRBD1 (6 bases). CDR3 length equals 13 residues. Germline V gene data show CDR1 as SQVTM and CDR2 as ANQGSEA. The CDR3 region has the DNA TGCAGCGGACAGACAGGAACTAGTGAAAAACTGTTTTTT. This encodes CSGQTGTSEKLFF.

This clonotype was seen repeatedly, ten times or more. This chain joins TRBV24-1 and TRBJ2-1; TRBD2 aligns across 15 bases. The CDR3 is made up of 17 amino acids. CDR1 and CDR2 (germline): KGHDR, SFDVKD. Germline trimming cut 1 base from V and 4 bases from J; bases unmatched to any gene: 1. CDR3 sequence reads: CATSDLGTSGRYNEQFF. CDR3 sequence (DNA): TGTGCCACCAGTGATTTAGGGACTAGCGGGAGGTACAATGAGCAGTTCTTC.

Relative to its sample, this clonotype is medium-sized. For the CDR3, the DNA is TGCGCCAGCAGCAAGACACCTTTCCAAGAGACCCAGTACTTC. This gives the protein CASSKTPFQETQYF. This rearrangement joins TRBV5-1 to TRBJ2-5; D ambiguous. V lost 4 bases to trimming and J lost 1 base, with 11 bases between them. CDR3 length equals 14 residues. The germline V gene encodes CDR1 SGHRS and CDR2 YFSETQ.

This clonotype is medium-sized (0.01 to 0.1%) in the sample. This sequence joins TRBV7-7 and TRBJ2-7; no clear D gene. Trimming left V 5 bases short and J 4 bases short, with 12 bases between. The CDR3 sequence is 13 residues long. Germline-derived CDR1 and CDR2 are SSHAT and FNYEAQ (reference sequence). CDR3 sequence (DNA): TGTGCCAGCAGCCCGCGACTTGGGTACGAGCAGTACTTC. Encoded protein: CASSPRLGYEQYF.

By share of the sample, this clonotype is medium-sized (0.01 to 0.1%). The chain is built from TRBV12-3 or TRBV12-4 and TRBJ2-2; tentatively, D is TRBD1 or TRBD2 (5 bases each). Trimming removed 6 bases at V and 0 bases at J, with 17 bases between. The CDR3 contains 17 residues. The chain's CDR3 is CASRIEPGRSNTGELFF. The CDR3, as DNA: TGTGCCAGCAGAATCGAACCGGGACGGTCGAACACCGGGGAGCTGTTTTTT.

The sample holds many counts of this clonotype. This sequence joins TRBV12-5 and TRBJ2-3, with no clear D. CDR3 size: 14 residues. Germline-derived CDR1 and CDR2 are LGHNT and FRNRAP. V was trimmed by 0 bases and J by 4 bases, leaving 8 bases between them. Here the CDR3 DNA reads TGTGCTAGTGGTTTGGTAGATAGGTCAGATACGCAGTATTTT. It translates to CASGLVDRSDTQYF. The full variable domain, its missing parts supplied by reference TRBV12-5 and TRBJ2-3, is DARVTQTPRHKVTEMGQEVTMRCQPILGHNTVFWYRQTMMQGLELLAYFRNRAPLDDSGMPKDRFSAEMPDATLATLKIQPSEPRDSAVYFCASGLVDRSDTQYFGPGTRLTVL.

V and J are TRBV6-2 or TRBV6-3 and TRBJ1-5; TRBD1 might be the D (5 bases). The CDR3 extends over 16 amino acids. Germline V gene lookup returns CDR1 MNHEY and CDR2 SVGEGT. The V end lost 0 bases, the J end lost 4 bases, and 13 bases lay between the germline ends. CDR3 nucleotide sequence: TGTGCCAGCAGTTACTCCGCTCCGGGGCAAAATCAGCCCCAGCATTTT. Amino acid sequence: CASSYSAPGQNQPQHF.

With respect to this clonotype: This may stem from a read error, because a much larger clone lies one nucleotide away. The chain combines TRBV4-2 with TRBJ2-3; D call uncertain. Germline CDR1 is LGHNA and CDR2 is YNFKEQ. The ends were cut back, 8 bases at V and 4 bases at J, with 16 bases in the middle. The CDR3 covers 14 residues. CDR3 protein: CASGPGLGSDTQYF. The CDR3 bases are TGTGCCAGCGGCCCCGGGTTGGGTTCAGATACGCAGTATTTT.

By sample fraction, this clonotype is medium-sized (0.01 to 0.1%). The chain is built from TRBV29-1 and TRBJ2-1; TRBD1 or TRBD2 may be the D gene (5 bases each). Trimming cost V 5 bases and J 8 bases, with 19 bases left between them. Germline V gives CDR1 SQVTM, CDR2 ANQGSEA. This CDR3 contains 14 residues. The CDR3 sequence is CSVPGRSPLDEQFF. In DNA form, the CDR3 reads TGCAGCGTTCCGGGACGGAGCCCTCTCGATGAGCAGTTCTTC.

This chain links TRBV4-1 with TRBJ2-3; D gene ambiguous. The CDR3 has 16 residues. The V end lost 0 bases, the J end lost 3 bases, and 13 bases lay between the germline ends. The germline V gene has CDR1 MGHRA and CDR2 YSYEKL. The CDR3 nucleotides read TGCGCCAGCAGCCAAGAGTATGGCGAGGATACAGATACGCAGTATTTT. Translated: CASSQEYGEDTDTQYF.

The chain's CDR3 is CASPTLCEQYF. The CDR3 DNA reads TGTGCCAGCCCTACTCTGTGCGAGCAGTACTTC. The chain recombines TRBV27 with TRBJ2-7; D is uncertain. With 8 bases removed from V and 6 bases from J, the gap between germline ends came to 11 bases. Germline CDR1 reads MNHEY; CDR2 reads SMNVEV (reference sequence). The CDR3 totals 11 residues.

Within the sample, this clonotype is medium-sized. The V gene is TRBV24-1, the J gene TRBJ2-3; D gene unclear. There are 16 residues in the CDR3. Trimming removed 7 bases from V and 0 bases from J, with 16 bases in between. Germline CDR1 is KGHDR and CDR2 is SFDVKD. CDR3 in DNA: TGTGCCACCAGCTCACCCAGGCAAACTAGCACAGATACGCAGTATTTT. It is translated as CATSSPRQTSTDTQYF.

This clonotype is categorized as medium-sized. The V call is TRBV24-1, the J call TRBJ2-1; D is unclear. From germline, CDR1 is KGHDR and CDR2 SFDVKD. Trimming took 1 base from V and 8 from J, leaving 14 bases between them. The length of the CDR3 is 15 residues. In DNA, the CDR3 is TGTGCCACCAGTGATTTCCCGCTTCTAGGCGATGAGCAGTTCTTC. Its translation: CATSDFPLLGDEQFF.

This chain joins TRBV5-6 and TRBJ2-1, with TRBD2 matching over 12 bases. Trimming took 9 bases from V and 9 from J; bases not matched to a gene: 16. The CDR3 runs 16 residues. Germline lookup yields CDR1 SGHDT and CDR2 YYEEEE. CDR3 nucleotides: TGTGCCATCGGCTTGGGGCTAGCGGGAGGGCCGGGTGAGCAGTTCTTC. Translation: CAIGLGLAGGPGEQFF.

This clonotype was observed at least ten times. The chain couples TRBV20-1 to TRBJ2-1, with 7 bases fitting TRBD2. The germline V gene has CDR1 DFQATT and CDR2 SNEGSKA (reference sequence). V was pared by 0 bases and J by 9 bases, with 14 bases of the junction left unmatched. The CDR3 loop spans 16 amino acids. Here the CDR3 reads CSARDSGGSQSGEQFF. The DNA of the CDR3 is TGCAGTGCTAGAGATAGTGGCGGGAGTCAGAGTGGTGAGCAGTTCTTC.

Relative to its sample, this clonotype is medium-sized. The V gene is TRBV12-3 or TRBV12-4, the J gene TRBJ2-1; 11 nucleotides align to TRBD2. The V and J ends lost 6 bases and 7 bases, in that order; junction bases with no gene match: 8. The CDR3 runs to 15 residues. CDR3 region: CASSTTSGRLNEQFF. CDR3 DNA: TGTGCCAGCAGCACTACTAGCGGGAGACTGAATGAGCAGTTCTTC.

This clonotype is medium-sized. The chain joins TRBV7-2 to TRBJ2-2; tentative D call: TRBD1 (7 bases). With 5 bases removed from V and 4 bases from J, the gap between germline ends came to 14 bases. The germline V gene encodes CDR1 SGHTA and CDR2 FQGNSA. The CDR3 sequence is 15 residues long. The CDR3 DNA reads as TGTGCCAGCAGCCCCCGACAGGGAGGCACCGGGGAGCTGTTTTTT. Protein: CASSPRQGGTGELFF.

This sequence joins TRBV6-2 or TRBV6-3 and TRBJ2-7, with TRBD1 identical over 10 bases. Germline CDR1 MNHEY, CDR2 SVGEGT. This CDR3 comprises 17 residues. After removal of 7 bases from V and 4 bases from J, the junction contained 16 bases not matched to a gene. The CDR3: CASTEGPDRGLKYEQYF. CDR3 in DNA: TGTGCCAGCACCGAGGGGCCCGACAGGGGGCTAAAGTACGAGCAGTACTTC.

In this sample, this clonotype is medium-sized (0.01 to 0.1%). This sequence joins TRBV6-6 and TRBJ1-4; TRBD1 agrees at 8 bases. The CDR3 is 17 residues long. Per germline, CDR1 MNHNY and CDR2 SVGAGI (reference sequence). J gave up 5 bases and V 0 bases, and 8 bases lay outside the gene matches. CDR3 DNA sequence: TGTGCCAGCAGTTACTCGAGCAGGGGGCGCGGAAATGAAAAACTGTTTTTT. Translating gives CASSYSSRGRGNEKLFF.